The present T cell receptor (beta chain) was sequenced within a study of blood T cell repertoires in COVID-19. Across the whole study: The samples span acute and convalescent COVID-19 from the United States, Italy and Spain.

As concerns this clone: Additional DNA sequences in this sample encode the identical CDR3.

Trimming removed 4 bases from V and 4 bases from J; junction bases left unmatched: 5. Germline CDR1 is KGHSH and CDR2 is LQKENI. The CDR3 length is 15 residues. Profiled with immunoSEQ multiplex PCR; TCRdb holds only in-frame clones, not every one. The table includes 30,000 or so clones, approximately 88% detected once. The chain carries TRBV18 and TRBJ2-1; 9 nucleotides match TRBD2. The source is a human donor in a cohort sampled during active COVID-19. Sequencing was performed on peripheral blood. The CDR3 reads CASSLLAGEYNEQFF. CDR3 in DNA: TGTGCCAGCTCACTCTTAGCGGGGGAATACAATGAGCAGTTCTTC.